This TCR beta chain derives from a study of vaccination effects on CD4 cells after COVID-19. About the study: Sampling occurred a median 72 days post second dose, range 14 to 241.

Clones were sequenced by immunoSEQ multiplex PCR, and TCRdb holds only the in-frame ones, with some missing. The sample shows more than 55,000 clones, nearly 80% of them seen only once. The culture ran for about eleven days before CD4+ T cells were isolated. It was two doses of either the BNT162b2 or mRNA-1273 vaccine that participants received. Vaccinated participants had no history of SARS-CoV-2 infection and tested negative for nucleocapsid antibodies. This clone showed up just once. Its matching antigen is unknown. Germline values: CDR1 SGHTA, CDR2 FQGNSA. Between the trimmed V and J ends, which lost 2 bases and 1 base, there was a span of 12 bases. The CDR3 runs 15 residues.

The gene calls are TRBV7-2 and TRBJ2-7, with a possible D match to TRBD2 (6 bases). This TCR was sampled from a human donor who received a COVID-19 vaccine. The sequences come from CD4+ T cells from PBMCs cultured without peptide, collected after COVID-19 vaccination. CDR3 DNA: TGTGCCAGCAGCTTACAGTGGGGGACTTCCTACGAGCAGTACTTC. Its translation: CASSLQWGTSYEQYF.